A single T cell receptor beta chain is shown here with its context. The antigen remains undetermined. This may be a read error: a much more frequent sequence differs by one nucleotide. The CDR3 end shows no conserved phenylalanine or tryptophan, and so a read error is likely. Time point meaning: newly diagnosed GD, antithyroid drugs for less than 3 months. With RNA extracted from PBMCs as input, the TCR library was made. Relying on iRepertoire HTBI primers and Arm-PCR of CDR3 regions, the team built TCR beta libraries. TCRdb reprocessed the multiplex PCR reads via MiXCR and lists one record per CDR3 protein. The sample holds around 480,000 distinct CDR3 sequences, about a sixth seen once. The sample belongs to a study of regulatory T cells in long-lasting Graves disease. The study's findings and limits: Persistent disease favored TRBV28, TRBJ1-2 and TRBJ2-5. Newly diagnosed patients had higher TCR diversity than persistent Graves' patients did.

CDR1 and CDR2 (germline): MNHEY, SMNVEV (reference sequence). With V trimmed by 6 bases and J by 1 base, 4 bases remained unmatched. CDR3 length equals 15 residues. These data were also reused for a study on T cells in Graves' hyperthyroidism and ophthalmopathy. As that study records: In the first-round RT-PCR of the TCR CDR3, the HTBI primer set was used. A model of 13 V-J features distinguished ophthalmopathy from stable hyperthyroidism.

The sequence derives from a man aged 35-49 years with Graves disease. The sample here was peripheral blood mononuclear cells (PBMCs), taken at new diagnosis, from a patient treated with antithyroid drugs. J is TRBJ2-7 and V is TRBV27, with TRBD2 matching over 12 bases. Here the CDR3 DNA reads TGTGCCAGCAGCCTAGCGGGAGGGCATTCCTACGAGCAGTACCTC. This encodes CASSLAGGHSYEQYL.